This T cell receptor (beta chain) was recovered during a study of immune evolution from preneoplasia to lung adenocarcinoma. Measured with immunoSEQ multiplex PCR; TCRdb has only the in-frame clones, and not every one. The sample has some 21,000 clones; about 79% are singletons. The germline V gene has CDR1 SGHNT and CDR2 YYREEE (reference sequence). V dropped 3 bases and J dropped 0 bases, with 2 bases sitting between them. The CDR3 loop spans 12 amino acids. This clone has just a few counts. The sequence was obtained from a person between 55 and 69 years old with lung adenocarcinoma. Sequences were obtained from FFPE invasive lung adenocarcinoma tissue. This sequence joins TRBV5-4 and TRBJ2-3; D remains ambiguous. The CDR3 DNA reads TGTGCCAGCAGCTCTAGCACAGATACGCAGTATTTT. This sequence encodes CASSSSTDTQYF.